Below, 27 T cell receptor beta chains from the same sample are listed, as sequenced in a study of T cells expressing NK-cell markers. TCRdb reworked the 5' RACE reads into one entry per CDR3 protein, no DNA. The table lists 160,000 or so distinct CDR3 sequences. Source material: blood T cells: a sorted CD56 or NKG2C T cell subset, CD4+ or CD8+ T cells, or bulk PBMC T cells (not recorded which). These receptors all stem from a woman between 18 and 70 years old in good health.

The chain carries TRBV12-5 and TRBJ2-5. The germline V gene has CDR1 LGHNT and CDR2 FRNRAP. This CDR3 comprises 12 residues. CDR3 residues: CASGLDQETQYF.

The chain is built from TRBV7-2 and TRBJ2-7; TCRdb gives TRBD2 as the D gene, but with no DNA this cannot be confirmed. From germline, CDR1 is SGHTA and CDR2 FQGNSA. There are 15 residues in the CDR3. The CDR3 region is CASSQTGTSGTEQYF.

V is TRBV20-1 and J is TRBJ2-7; lacking DNA, the TRBD1 call made by TCRdb goes unchecked. The CDR3 extends over 14 amino acids. Per germline, CDR1 DFQATT and CDR2 SNEGSKA (reference sequence). The CDR3 loop reads CSANPGEAGFEQYF.

V and J are TRBV29-1 and TRBJ2-5; TCRdb's assignment of TRBD2 cannot be checked, as there is no DNA. Germline values: CDR1 SQVTM, CDR2 ANQGSEA. The CDR3 sequence is 16 residues long. CDR3 residues: CSVDMRGTSGQETQYF.

This rearrangement joins TRBV12-3 or TRBV12-4 to TRBJ1-2; TCRdb designates TRBD1, a call that cannot be tested without DNA. The CDR3 extends over 15 amino acids. The CDR3: CASSPGAGALGGYTF.

The genes are TRBV20-1 and TRBJ1-4; the TCRdb call, TRBD1, lacks DNA for checking. Per germline, CDR1 DFQATT and CDR2 SNEGSKA (reference sequence). This CDR3 has 14 amino acids. The chain's CDR3 is CSALTGRTNEKLFF.

The chain combines TRBV20-1 with TRBJ2-4; TCRdb indicates TRBD1, and absent DNA this call remains unverified. The CDR3 extends over 14 amino acids. Germline CDR1 is DFQATT and CDR2 is SNEGSKA (reference sequence). CDR3 residues: CSARGGGGKNIQYF.

The rearrangement links TRBV7-2 to TRBJ2-1; absent DNA, TCRdb's TRBD1 call cannot be checked. This CDR3 has 19 residues. Germline values: CDR1 SGHTA, CDR2 FQGNSA. CDR3 sequence: CASSLSRDRVPRQRHEQFF. The complete variable domain, with remaining parts taken from reference TRBV7-2 and TRBJ2-1, reads GAGVSQSPSNKVTEKGKDVELRCDPISGHTALYWYRQSLGQGLEFLIYFQGNSAPDKSGLPSDRFSAERTGGSVSTLTIQRTQQEDSAVYLCASSLSRDRVPRQRHEQFFGPGTRLTVL.

The chain couples TRBV4-2 to TRBJ2-7; TCRdb lists TRBD2, though no DNA is available to test this call. Germline loops: CDR1 LGHNA, CDR2 YNFKEQ. This CDR3 comprises 14 residues. CDR3 amino acids: CASSQGPAGGEQYF.

The genes are TRBV7-6 and TRBJ1-5. Germline values: CDR1 SGHVS, CDR2 FNYEAQ. The CDR3 is 13 residues long. The CDR3 is CASSAEENQPQHF.

The chain links TRBV5-1 to TRBJ2-7. CDR3 length equals 13 residues. The germline V gene has CDR1 SGHRS and CDR2 YFSETQ. The CDR3 region is CASSLGRTYEQYF.

The chain is built from TRBV7-8 and TRBJ2-1. This CDR3 spans 14 amino acids. From germline, CDR1 is SGHVS and CDR2 FQNEAQ. CDR3 in amino acids: CASSPTGYHNEQFF.

The chain combines TRBV7-2 with TRBJ2-2; there is no DNA to check the TCRdb D call of TRBD1. The CDR3 extends over 16 amino acids. In germline, CDR1 is SGHTA, CDR2 FQGNSA. The CDR3 spells CASSLVGQGRTGELFF.

The chain recombines TRBV20-1 with TRBJ1-1; TCRdb gives TRBD1 as the D gene, but with no DNA this cannot be confirmed. From germline, CDR1 is DFQATT and CDR2 SNEGSKA (reference sequence). The length of the CDR3 is 13 residues. Here the CDR3 reads CSAPDPGHNEAFF.

The V call is TRBV5-1, the J call TRBJ2-4. The CDR3 is 16 amino acids. Germline CDR1 is SGHRS and CDR2 is YFSETQ. The CDR3 spells CASSLELSGAKNIQYF.

This rearrangement joins TRBV9 to TRBJ2-5. The germline V gene has CDR1 SGDLS and CDR2 YYNGEE. This CDR3 comprises 15 residues. CDR3 loop: CASSVMETNQETQYF.

The chain is built from TRBV20-1 and TRBJ2-1; the TCRdb D gene call, TRBD1, has no DNA to confirm it. The CDR3 runs to 14 residues. The germline V gene encodes CDR1 DFQATT and CDR2 SNEGSKA (reference sequence). The chain's CDR3 is CSADTLTRGNEQFF.

The V gene is TRBV5-1, the J gene TRBJ1-2; TCRdb returns TRBD1, unconfirmable since there is no DNA. This CDR3 is 15 amino acids long. Germline V gene data show CDR1 as SGHRS and CDR2 as YFSETQ. This CDR3 is CASSSSGTGSYGYTF.

This chain joins TRBV27 and TRBJ2-1; TCRdb outputs TRBD1, but without DNA this stays unchecked. The CDR3 length is 12 residues. The germline V gene encodes CDR1 MNHEY and CDR2 SMNVEV (reference sequence). CDR3 in amino acids: CASSTPGNEQFF.

CDR3: CASAVGNLEKLFF. The chain couples TRBV5-1 to TRBJ1-4. The CDR3 consists of 13 residues. Germline CDR1 and CDR2: SGHRS and YFSETQ.

The chain is built from TRBV24-1 and TRBJ1-1. The CDR3 has 13 amino acids. Germline-derived CDR1 and CDR2 are KGHDR and SFDVKD. The chain's CDR3 is CATGPGVEGEAFF.

The chain recombines TRBV5-1 with TRBJ2-5; TCRdb selects TRBD2, and the lack of DNA leaves this call unchecked. This CDR3 is built from 15 residues. Germline V gene data show CDR1 as SGHRS and CDR2 as YFSETQ. CDR3 protein: CASSQGQLGQETQYF.

The chain is built from TRBV28 and TRBJ2-3. Germline V lookup: CDR1 MDHEN, CDR2 SYDVKM. The CDR3 extends over 12 amino acids. This chain's CDR3 is CASSSLRDTQYF.

The J gene is TRBJ1-1, the V gene TRBV20-1; lacking DNA, the TRBD1 call made by TCRdb goes unchecked. Per germline, CDR1 DFQATT and CDR2 SNEGSKA (reference sequence). This CDR3 region has 15 residues. CDR3 sequence reads: CSASQGNPGGTEAFF.

The rearrangement uses TRBV5-1 and TRBJ1-2; TCRdb lists TRBD1, though no DNA is available to test this call. CDR1 is SGHRS, CDR2 YFSETQ, per germline. This CDR3 spans 14 amino acids. The CDR3 region is CASSLLQGESGYTF. Supplemented by reference TRBV5-1 and TRBJ1-2, the full variable domain reads KAGVTQTPRYLIKTRGQQVTLSCSPISGHRSVSWYQQTPGQGLQFLFEYFSETQRNKGNFPGRFSGRQFSNSRSEMNVSTLELGDSALYLCASSLLQGESGYTFGSGTRLTVV.

The chain carries TRBV9 and TRBJ2-7; TCRdb reports TRBD1, a call that lacks DNA to check it against. The CDR3 has 14 amino acids. Germline values: CDR1 SGDLS, CDR2 YYNGEE. CDR3 amino acids: CASSVGPKNYEQYF.

The chain combines TRBV12-3 or TRBV12-4 with TRBJ2-7; TCRdb's D call of TRBD1 is untestable without DNA. The length of the CDR3 is 15 residues. CDR3 sequence: CASSTPLTGGGEQYF.